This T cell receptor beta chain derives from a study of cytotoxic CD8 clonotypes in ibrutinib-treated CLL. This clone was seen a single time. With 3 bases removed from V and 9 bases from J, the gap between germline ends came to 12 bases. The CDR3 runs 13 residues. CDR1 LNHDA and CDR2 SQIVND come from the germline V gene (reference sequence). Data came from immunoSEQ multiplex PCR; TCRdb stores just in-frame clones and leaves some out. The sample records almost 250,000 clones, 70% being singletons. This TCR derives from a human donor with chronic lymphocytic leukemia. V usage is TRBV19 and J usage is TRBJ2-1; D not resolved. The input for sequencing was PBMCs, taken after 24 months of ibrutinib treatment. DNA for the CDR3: TGTGCCAGTAGTATGGTTGGGTATCTTGAGCAGTTCTTC. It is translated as CASSMVGYLEQFF. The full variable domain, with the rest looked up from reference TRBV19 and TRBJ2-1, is DGGITQSPKYLFRKEGQNVTLSCEQNLNHDAMYWYRQDPGQGLRLIYYSQIVNDFQKGDIAEGYSVSREKKESFPLTVTSAQKNPTAFYLCASSMVGYLEQFFGPGTRLTVL.